This entry describes one T cell receptor (beta chain). This record comes from a study of blood T cell repertoires in COVID-19. Participant age was about 18 to 89 years, and participants resided in fewer than 25 US areas. Cohorts were based on clinical histories the participants reported. Produced via immunoSEQ multiplex PCR; TCRdb's table is partial and in-frame only. The sample lists around 300,000 clones; around 90% were seen once. The sample comprised PBMCs or T cells enriched from blood (not recorded which). The clonotype originates from a woman between 18 and 29 years old with acute COVID-19.

CDR3 loop: CATSDAQYGGYTF. The CDR3, as DNA: TGTGCCACCAGTGACGCTCAATATGGCGGCTACACCTTC. This chain connects TRBV24-1 to TRBJ1-2; D unclear. The germline V and J ends were trimmed by 4 bases and 8 bases, with 13 bases remaining between them. Germline V gives CDR1 KGHDR, CDR2 SFDVKD. The CDR3 has 13 residues.